This TCR beta chain originates from a study of blood T cells in healthy people across ages. This clonotype was seen more than once but under ten times. CDR3 length: 14 amino acids. The trim removed 6 bases at V and 4 bases at J, leaving 7 bases unmatched. Germline V CDR1 and CDR2: SEHNR, FQNEAQ (reference sequence). The use of a sample-barcoded 5' primer and a J-beta primer mix characterized a second PCR of roughly 7 to 11 cycles. TCRdb itself ran the 5' RACE reads through MiXCR, one entry per CDR3 protein. The sample includes 550,000 to 750,000 distinct CDR3 sequences, under 25% of them seen just once.

The sample taken for sequencing was blood. The TCR comes from a man between 65 and 85 years old in good health. The gene calls are TRBV7-9 and TRBJ1-1; TRBD1 aligns across 8 bases. This CDR3 reads CASRVGQGPTEAFF. DNA for the CDR3: TGTGCCAGCAGGGTAGGACAGGGCCCCACTGAAGCTTTCTTT.